This T cell receptor beta chain appears in the sequencing data of a study of metastatic and nonmetastatic thyroid tumors. Study background: Malignant and benign thyroid patients had repertoires compared in peripheral blood and tumor or nodule tissue.

Nobody among the patients had been given any treatment before thyroid surgery. TCRdb called clones again from the PCR reads with MiXCR. The sample holds 3,000 or so clones, about 36% seen once. Germline CDR1 and CDR2: MNHNS and SASEGT. V was clipped by 6 bases and J by 6 bases, with 18 bases between them. The CDR3 has 15 amino acids. This clone was recorded once. The sequencing input was tumor tissue. This clonotype was obtained from a female donor with papillary thyroid cancer or a benign thyroid nodule (not recorded which). Some clones in this sample may be carry-over from other donors' samples. This chain joins TRBV6-1 and TRBJ2-1; D may correspond to TRBD1 or TRBD2 (5 bases each). The CDR3 is CASSPGARPRNEQFF. DNA of the CDR3: TGTGCCAGCAGCCCCGGGGCAAGACCTCGCAATGAGCAGTTCTTC.